This paragraph covers one T cell receptor (beta chain) sequence. This clonotype has ten or more counts. The clone's antigen remains unknown. No quality values exist for individual bases; no much larger clone is one base distant. V drops 5 bases and J drops 6 bases, leaving 11 bases in between. Via the germline V gene, CDR1 is SGHTA and CDR2 FQGNSA. Spanning cysteine to phenylalanine, the CDR3 consists of 13 amino acids. Of the read, only the CDR3 DNA is kept; its 39 bases are in frame from base 1. This sample was included in a study of T cell repertoires in cytomegalovirus infection (dated by TCRdb to the late 2010s). Concerning the study at large: Donor HLA type was relevant to the analysis, as public TCR beta signatures indicated carriage of CMV infection together with the matching HLA type. What the research found in general, with its limitations: Carriers of CMV infection plus the relevant HLA type were discriminated by the cumulative frequency of public TCR beta family members in the study cohort and in an independent 352-donor cohort. The ex vivo response was dominated by HLA-C-restricted CMV-specific TCR beta clonotypes, which also provided the single most frequent clonotype in two of eight donors.

The listed sequencing device is Illumina HiSeq 1500. TCRdb reprocessing: public reads trimmed at Q25 with fastp, clones called with MiXCR, in-frame beta chains kept. Each record represents a unique CDR3 protein, reported with the most common genes and DNA among its rows. The sample table holds 200,000 to 300,000 distinct CDR3 sequences, of which approximately 10% were seen once. Of the sample, roughly 16% is held by the ten largest clones. The sequencing input was PBMCs. The chain is assembled from TRBV7-2 and TRBJ1-5; the D segment could be TRBD1, given 6 matching bases. The sequence was collected from a human donor in good health (CMV status not recorded). Some clones in this sample may be carry-over from other donors' samples. The nucleotide sequence is given as TGTGCCAGCAGCCCCAGGGGTAGTCAGCCCCAGCATTTT. This translates into CASSPRGSQPQHF.